This TCR beta chain was identified in a study of T cells after yellow fever vaccination. Across the whole study: Preparation of fractions with low cell numbers was performed using SMART-Seq v4 Ultra Low Input. Study-wide results and limits: Abundant bulk-population clonotypes could contaminate the FACS-sorted repertoires. Primary-vaccination clones mostly resurfaced post-booster (nearly 97% CD4, approximately 87% CD8).

With 5 bases removed from V and 0 bases from J, the gap between germline ends came to 10 bases. The CDR3 covers 15 residues. Germline V gives CDR1 ENHRY, CDR2 SYGVKD. This clonotype appeared a few times. Its antigen is not known. As TCR cDNA was made by 5'RACE template switching, a universal primer site and UMIs were added. TCRdb fed the 5' RACE reads into MiXCR, producing one record per CDR3 protein. The data show approximately 550,000 distinct CDR3 sequences, 15% to 20% seen once. This clonotype originated in a man aged 25 to 45 who received the YFV17D yellow fever vaccine. The specimen comprised PBMCs, sampled 15 days after the yellow fever booster vaccination. The chain combines TRBV10-3 with TRBJ2-2, with D possibly matching TRBD1 (6 bases). CDR3 protein: CAISPQGTNTGELFF. CDR3 nucleotide sequence: TGTGCCATCAGTCCCCAGGGGACGAACACCGGGGAGCTGTTTTTT.